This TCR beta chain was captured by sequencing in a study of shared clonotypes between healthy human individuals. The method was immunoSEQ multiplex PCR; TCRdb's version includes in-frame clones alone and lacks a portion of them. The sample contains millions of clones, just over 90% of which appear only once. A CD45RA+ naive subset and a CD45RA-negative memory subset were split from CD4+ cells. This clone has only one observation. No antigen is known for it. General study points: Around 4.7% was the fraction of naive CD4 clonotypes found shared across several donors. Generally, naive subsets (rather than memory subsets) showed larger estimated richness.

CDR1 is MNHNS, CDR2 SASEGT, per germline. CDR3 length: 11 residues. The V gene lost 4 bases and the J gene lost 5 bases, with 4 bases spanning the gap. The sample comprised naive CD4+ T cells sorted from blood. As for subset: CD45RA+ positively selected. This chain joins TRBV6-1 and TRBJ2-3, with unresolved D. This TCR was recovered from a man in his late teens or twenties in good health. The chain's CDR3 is CASSGEDTQYF. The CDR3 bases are TGTGCCAGCAGTGGGGAAGATACGCAGTATTTT.